The 2 T cell receptor beta chains reported below all come from one sample, sequenced in a study of vaccination effects on CD4 cells after COVID-19. Data came from immunoSEQ multiplex PCR; TCRdb stores just in-frame clones and leaves some out. The sample shows about 24,000 clones, about three quarters of them seen only once. No antigen is known for these receptors. Using viral peptide pools, the ViraFEST assay grew out antigen-specific CD4+ T cells prior to sequencing. A roughly 10-day culture period preceded the isolation of CD4+ T cells. The cohort was immunized with two doses of either the BNT162b2 or mRNA-1273 vaccine. The sample here was CD4+ T cells from PBMCs cultured with HCoV-NL63 spike peptides, taken after COVID-19 vaccination. The receptors come from a human donor who received a COVID-19 vaccine.

J is TRBJ2-5 and V is TRBV7-9; TRBD2 aligns across 8 bases. CDR1 and CDR2 from the germline V gene are SEHNR and FQNEAQ (reference sequence). This CDR3 has 14 amino acids. V dropped 2 bases and J dropped 1; count of bases not matched to a gene: 0. Here the CDR3 reads CASSLTSGQETQYF. Written as DNA, the CDR3 is TGTGCCAGCAGCTTAACTAGCGGCCAAGAGACCCAGTACTTC.

This clone was counted a few times. The genes are TRBV4-2 and TRBJ2-1; 8 bases agree with TRBD2. Looked up from germline, CDR1 is LGHNA and CDR2 is YNFKEQ. The CDR3 has 16 residues. The ends lost 2 bases at V and 0 bases at J; junction bases unmatched: 3. The CDR3 region is CASSQISGSSYNEQFF. CDR3 bases: TGTGCCAGCAGCCAAATCAGCGGGAGCTCCTACAATGAGCAGTTCTTC.